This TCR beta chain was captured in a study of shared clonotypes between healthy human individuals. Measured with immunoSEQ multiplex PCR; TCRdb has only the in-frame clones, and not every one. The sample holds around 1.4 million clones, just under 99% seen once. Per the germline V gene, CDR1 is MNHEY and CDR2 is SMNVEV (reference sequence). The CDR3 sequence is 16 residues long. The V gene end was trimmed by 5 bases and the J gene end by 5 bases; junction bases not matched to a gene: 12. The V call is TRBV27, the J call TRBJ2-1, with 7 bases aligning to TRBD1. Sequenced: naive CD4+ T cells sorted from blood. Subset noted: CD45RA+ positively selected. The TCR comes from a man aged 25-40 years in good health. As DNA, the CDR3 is TGTGCCAGCAGTCTCAAGGGGGCGCGGGCAAACAATGAGCAGTTCTTC. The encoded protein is CASSLKGARANNEQFF.